The present entry profiles one T cell receptor beta chain with its context. The antigen it recognizes is unknown. A much larger clone differs from this one at a single base, so this may be a read error. The conserved closing phenylalanine or tryptophan is absent in this CDR3, likely reflecting a read error. The data stem from a study of molecular identifiers for immune sequencing clone quantification (dated by TCRdb to 2016 to 2018). Broadly, across the study: For a replicate experiment, RNA from around 20,000 or 100,000 naive CD8 T cells was divided into five aliquots, of which four were sequenced. The study was a methods study using CD8 T cells to benchmark molecular-identifier clustering-based TCR repertoire sequencing (MIDCIRS) and TCR RNA copy counting.

On the study overall, not on this receptor specifically: Naive libraries contained spiked-in Jurkat TCR RNA (10 copies' worth), which is not part of the donor repertoire. Spiked-in Jurkat TCR RNA equal to a single cell's worth was reported to be detectable even within 1,200,000 naive CD8 T cells. In CMV-specific effector cells, clones with more than 20 RNA copies accounted for over 97% of molecules, whereas in naive cells such clones accounted for under 1%. Modeling indicated 2.5 to 3.5 TCR RNA copies recovered per cell, compared with 7.5 to 10 by digital PCR, which implies a capture efficiency of approximately 30%. When barcode sub-clustering was left out, chimeric consensus sequences inflated TCR diversity, with chimeras reaching as high as 47%. Identical TCR molecules sharing a barcode could cause highly expanded clone sizes to be underestimated.

The library was generated by PCR. The data were produced on a NextSeq 500. Bulk TCR libraries were made following a previously described method, with the TCR primers given in Table S5. Purification of total RNA was performed with the Qiagen AllPrep DNA/RNA kit. Before analysis, reads from multiple sequencing runs of the same library were pooled. The paper's processing steps were these. Reads were retained only if the reads had an exact TCR constant sequence, and the retained reads were trimmed to 150 nt and grouped according to their 12-nt molecular barcodes. Reads inside each barcode group were sub-clustered using a 15% Levenshtein threshold, and a quality-weighted consensus sequence was constructed for each RNA molecule. Non-functional sequences were discarded, and so were lower-count sequences lying one edit away from another sequence. Based on a fit of two negative binomial distributions, barcode sub-clusters having less than 20% of the maximum read count were discarded. TCRdb reworked the public reads: Q25 trimming with fastp, MiXCR clone assembly, productive beta chains retained. One record per CDR3 amino acid sequence lists the most common genes and DNA. Here the V and J calls rest on TCRdb's processing, not on the authors' analysis. A total of some 680,000 distinct CDR3 sequences appear in this sample, 25% of them only once. The ten largest clones take up about 0.81% of the sample.

The germline V gene yields SGHAT for CDR1 and FQNNGV for CDR2. The CDR3 comprises 16 residues, both ends counted. Left in the record is the CDR3 DNA by itself, 48 bases read in frame from the first base. V and J lose 1 base and 1 base, and a span of 13 bases separates them. Naive CD8 T cell libraries were made from roughly 20,000 to 1,000,000 sorted cells using 10%, 30% or 50% of purified RNA. On a BD FACSAria II, naive CD8 T cells were FACS-sorted as CD8+CD4-CCR7+CD45RA+ and collected into RLT Plus buffer. Detection sensitivity was tested by spiking Jurkat RNA equal to some 11 TCR copies' worth into samples containing roughly 19,000-1,100,000 naive CD8 T cells. CD8 T cells were enriched using RosetteSep CD8+ T Cell Enrichment Cocktail and Ficoll-Paque, and the enriched cells then underwent ACK red cell lysis.

The specimen sequenced was naive CD8+ T cells from blood, with Jurkat cell RNA spiked in. Sample cell subset or site, as interpreted from the label and publication: FACS-sorted CD8+CD4-CCR7+CD45RA+ naive T cells. The clonotype comes from a human donor in good health. Some libraries in this study had Jurkat cell RNA spiked in. The sequence joins TRBV11-2 to TRBJ1-1; TRBD1 is a possible D gene, resting on 5 matching bases. The sequence in DNA is TGTGCCAGCAGCTTAGGGGCGGTCAGGGCGAACACTGAAGCTTTCCTT. Its protein reads: CASSLGAVRANTEAFL.